This TCR beta chain was recovered during a study of T-cell reconstitution after alpha-beta-depleted transplantation in children. Whole-study results and caveats: High day-60 TCRbeta diversity in some patients came from surviving recipient T cells and thymic progenitors. Expanded graft clones, several hundred of them, were reportedly the source of alpha-beta T cells about two months after transplant. Newly made T cells mostly supplied T-cell counts and diversity one year after transplant.

Preparation of the TCRbeta library was carried out with unique molecular identifiers. A single record per CDR3 protein comes from TCRdb applying MiXCR to the PCR reads. The table records about 420,000 distinct CDR3 sequences, roughly 17% of them present only once. To note about this clonotype: Its specificity is not known.

After removal of 0 bases from V and 6 bases from J, the junction contained 4 bases not matched to a gene. Germline V CDR1 and CDR2: SGHRS, YFSETQ. The CDR3 spans 15 residues. V usage is TRBV5-1 and J usage is TRBJ2-2, with 8 nucleotides matching TRBD1. Sequenced material: PBMCs, mostly from graft donor cells, taken 360 days after TCRalphabeta/CD19-depleted stem cell transplant. The source of this sequence is a boy younger than two who had a stem cell transplant for Wiskott-Aldrich syndrome, so the T cells may come from the graft donor. CDR3 loop: CASSLVSTGAGELFF. In nucleotides, the CDR3 is TGCGCCAGCAGCTTGGTTTCGACAGGGGCCGGGGAGCTGTTTTTT.